These T cell receptor beta chains were read from a single sample in a study of sequential checkpoint blockade in melanoma. Assay used: immunoSEQ multiplex PCR; TCRdb lists only in-frame clones, some missing. The sample lists over 10,000 clones, 70% to 85% occurring once. The material was CD8+ T cells sorted from blood (inferred from file names), obtained from a patient given nivolumab and ipilimumab in sequence. The receptor source for this set is a human donor with melanoma. Both conserved end residues are part of each CDR3. D genes are given only for firm matches. Size tells how often a clone was seen (once, few, many) or the class of an expanded clone, and some rows leave it out.

clone size	D gene	V gene	J gene	CDR3 protein	CDR3 DNA
.	.	TRBV29-1	TRBJ1-6	CSVPGMAGPYNSPLHF	TGCAGCGTTCCAGGGATGGCAGGGCCCTATAATTCACCCCTCCACTTT
.	.	TRBV27	TRBJ1-1	CASSLGGMNTEAFF	TGTGCCAGCAGTTTAGGGGGGATGAACACTGAAGCTTTCTTT
.	TRBD2	TRBV6-5	TRBJ2-7	CASSYSAGGTYEQYF	TGTGCCAGCAGTTACTCGGCGGGGGGAACCTACGAGCAGTACTTC
.	TRBD1	TRBV5-6	TRBJ2-7	CASSSRDRGSYEQYF	TGTGCCAGCAGCTCCCGGGACAGGGGGTCCTACGAGCAGTACTTC
.	.	TRBV5-1	TRBJ1-1	CASSLKWEGGNTEAFF	TGCGCCAGCAGCTTGAAATGGGAGGGGGGGAACACTGAAGCTTTCTTT
few	.	TRBV27	TRBJ2-5	CASSLYQGTNQETQYF	TGTGCCAGCAGTTTATATCAGGGGACAAACCAAGAGACCCAGTACTTC
.	TRBD1	TRBV28	TRBJ1-3	CASNIRGTGGLSGNTIYF	TGTGCCAGCAACATACGAGGGACAGGGGGCCTCTCTGGAAACACCATATATTTT
.	.	TRBV27	TRBJ2-7	CASSLVSYEQYF	TGTGCCAGCAGTCTCGTCTCCTACGAGCAGTACTTC
.	.	TRBV5-1	TRBJ2-7	CASSLGQGFEQYF	TGCGCCAGCAGCTTGGGGCAGGGTTTCGAGCAGTACTTC
once	TRBD1	TRBV19	TRBJ2-7	CASNPTGAYEQYF	TGTGCCAGTAACCCGACAGGGGCCTACGAGCAGTACTTC
.	TRBD1	TRBV19	TRBJ1-1	CASSIESGGTAKAEAFF	TGTGCCAGTAGTATTGAGAGTGGCGGGACAGCCAAGGCTGAAGCTTTCTTT
.	TRBD1	TRBV7-6	TRBJ2-7	CASSLEVQGAYEQYF	TGTGCCAGCAGCTTAGAAGTACAGGGGGCCTACGAGCAGTACTTC
.	.	TRBV7-8	TRBJ2-7	CASSSLDSPYEQYF	TGTGCCAGCAGCTCGCTCGACAGTCCCTACGAGCAGTACTTC
.	.	TRBV9	TRBJ1-1	CASSVAGTLNTEAFF	TGTGCCAGCAGCGTAGCTGGGACATTGAACACTGAAGCTTTCTTT
medium-sized	TRBD1	TRBV28	TRBJ1-5	CASSTGQGVLSPQHF	TGTGCCAGCAGTACGGGACAGGGGGTCCTCTCGCCCCAGCATTTT
.	.	TRBV30	TRBJ2-7	CAWSDSFYEQYF	TGTGCCTGGAGTGACTCTTTCTACGAGCAGTACTTC
.	TRBD1	TRBV13	TRBJ1-4	CASSLGTGEEKLFF	TGTGCCAGCAGCTTAGGGACAGGGGAAGAAAAACTGTTTTTT
.	.	TRBV5-1	TRBJ2-3	CASSSFPESLVDTQYF	TGCGCCAGCAGCTCATTCCCCGAGTCCTTGGTCGATACGCAGTATTTT
.	TRBD1	TRBV9	TRBJ2-2	CASSARQGADSGELFF	TGTGCCAGCAGCGCCAGACAGGGGGCGGACTCCGGGGAGCTGTTTTTT
once	.	TRBV29-1	TRBJ2-1	CSVGPGSPGEQFF	TGCAGCGTGGGGCCGGGCTCCCCCGGTGAGCAGTTCTTC
few	TRBD2	TRBV13	TRBJ2-1	CASSPGLAGNNEQFF	TGTGCCAGCAGCCCGGGACTAGCGGGGAACAATGAGCAGTTCTTC
once	.	TRBV28	TRBJ2-1	CASSLSQTRMPYNEQFF	TGTGCCAGCAGTTTGTCCCAGACTAGGATGCCCTACAATGAGCAGTTCTTC
.	TRBD1	TRBV7-9	TRBJ2-5	CASSQRQGGETQYF	TGTGCCAGCAGCCAGCGACAGGGGGGAGAGACCCAGTACTTC
.	.	TRBV27	TRBJ2-3	CASSRTGTDTQYF	TGTGCCAGCAGTCGCACAGGCACAGATACGCAGTATTTT
.	TRBD2	TRBV4-2	TRBJ2-2	CASSRREGVGELFF	TGTGCCAGCAGCCGGCGGGAGGGCGTCGGGGAGCTGTTTTTT
.	.	TRBV19	TRBJ1-1	CASCGFWGTEAFF	TGTGCCAGTTGCGGGTTTTGGGGCACTGAAGCTTTCTTT
once	.	TRBV27	TRBJ2-7	CASSSQGLFHEQYF	TGTGCCAGCAGCTCCCAGGGACTCTTCCACGAGCAGTACTTC
.	.	TRBV28	TRBJ2-1	CASSLDGDYNEQFF	TGTGCCAGCAGTTTGGACGGGGACTACAATGAGCAGTTCTTC
.	TRBD1	TRBV28	TRBJ1-3	CASSLLTGGENTIYF	TGTGCCAGCAGTTTACTTACAGGGGGCGAAAACACCATATATTTT
.	.	TRBV7-6	TRBJ2-7	CASSLRLDGREQYF	TGTGCCAGCAGCTTAAGACTAGACGGCCGCGAGCAGTACTTC
.	TRBD1	TRBV4-1	TRBJ2-5	CASSQTWTGAQETQYF	TGCGCCAGCAGCCAAACTTGGACAGGGGCCCAAGAGACCCAGTACTTC
.	.	TRBV30	TRBJ1-2	CAWWTDYGYTF	TGTGCCTGGTGGACAGACTATGGCTACACCTTC
.	TRBD1	TRBV6-1	TRBJ1-6	CASIVDRGGISPLHF	TGTGCCAGCATCGTGGACAGGGGTGGAATTTCACCCCTCCACTTT
.	.	TRBV5-5	TRBJ2-1	CASELTGTYNEQFF	TGTGCCAGCGAACTGACAGGCACCTACAATGAGCAGTTCTTC
.	.	TRBV4-1	TRBJ1-1	CASRQVGGAEAFF	TGCGCCAGCAGACAAGTGGGAGGGGCTGAAGCTTTCTTT
.	TRBD2	TRBV28	TRBJ2-3	CASSRTSGGADTQYF	TGTGCCAGCAGTCGGACTAGCGGGGGCGCAGATACGCAGTATTTT
.	TRBD2	TRBV27	TRBJ2-1	CASSSSGANNEQFF	TGTGCCAGCAGTTCTAGCGGGGCGAACAATGAGCAGTTCTTC
.	TRBD2	TRBV4-1	TRBJ2-3	CASSRLGIAGAGDTQYF	TGCGCCAGCAGCCGCCTCGGGATAGCGGGAGCGGGAGATACGCAGTATTTT
.	.	TRBV28	TRBJ2-3	CASSPPGVASPTDTQYF	TGTGCCAGCAGCCCGCCGGGGGTAGCGTCGCCCACAGATACGCAGTATTTT
.	TRBD1	TRBV5-1	TRBJ2-1	CASTLDRGNEQFF	TGCGCCAGCACCCTGGACAGGGGTAATGAGCAGTTCTTC
few	TRBD1	TRBV30	TRBJ1-1	CAWSVGQGMAEAFF	TGTGCCTGGAGTGTGGGACAGGGAATGGCTGAAGCTTTCTTT